The 25 T cell receptor beta chains reported below all come from one sample, sequenced in a study of long-term antiretroviral therapy in people with HIV. The authors ran the immunoSEQ assay, v3.0, at survey level. Sequencing used immunoSEQ multiplex PCR; TCRdb keeps in-frame clones, though not all of them. The data hold approximately 15,000 clones, with about 77% observed a single time. The source material was unsorted PBMCs, sampled 3.1 years after starting antiretroviral therapy. The receptors come from a man aged 35-49 years with HIV.

The chain combines TRBV7-9 with TRBJ2-3, with D possibly matching TRBD1 (5 bases). The V end was cut by 4 bases, the J end by 2 bases, with 10 bases between. This CDR3 has 14 residues. Per germline, CDR1 SEHNR and CDR2 FQNEAQ (reference sequence). CDR3 in amino acids: CASSSQGYTDTQYF. The CDR3 DNA follows: TGTGCCAGCAGCTCCCAGGGTTACACAGATACGCAGTATTTT.

This clone was recorded only once. The rearrangement joins TRBV21-1 to TRBJ1-3. TRBV21-1 is tagged as a pseudogene. The CDR3 is made up of 16 amino acids. The CDR3 region is CASSEETDDSGNTIYF. In nucleotides, the CDR3 is TGTGCCAGCAGCGAAGAGACGGACGACTCTGGAAACACCATATATTTT.

The chain recombines TRBV18 with TRBJ1-4; D gene ambiguous. Germline loops: CDR1 KGHSH, CDR2 LQKENI. The CDR3 contains 12 residues. V was pared by 5 bases and J by 6 bases, with 7 bases between. The CDR3, as DNA: TGTGCCAGCTCATCCCTGGATGAAAAACTGTTTTTT. This translates into CASSSLDEKLFF.

V and J are TRBV2 and TRBJ1-5; weak D call: TRBD1 (5 bases). The CDR3 is made up of 14 amino acids. The germline V gene encodes CDR1 SNHLY and CDR2 FYNNEI. V was shortened by 6 bases and J by 3 bases, with 12 bases between the two germline ends. The CDR3 region has the DNA TGTGCCAGCAGCCCTACAGGCTACAATCAGCCCCAGCATTTT. Translated: CASSPTGYNQPQHF. Full variable domain (missing parts from reference TRBV2 and TRBJ1-5): EPEVTQTPSHQVTQMGQEVILRCVPISNHLYFYWYRQILGQKVEFLVSFYNNEISEKSEIFDDQFSVERPDGSNFTLKIRSTKLEDSAMYFCASSPTGYNQPQHFGDGTRLSIL.

The rearrangement links TRBV2 to TRBJ1-1, with no clear D. Germline V CDR1 and CDR2: SNHLY, FYNNEI. This CDR3 is built from 13 residues. V lost 4 bases and J lost 1, with 7 bases in between. CDR3 DNA: TGTGCCAGCAGTGGGCAAGAGAACACTGAAGCTTTCTTT. Protein product: CASSGQENTEAFF. The whole variable domain, remainder taken from reference TRBV2 and TRBJ1-1, is EPEVTQTPSHQVTQMGQEVILRCVPISNHLYFYWYRQILGQKVEFLVSFYNNEISEKSEIFDDQFSVERPDGSNFTLKIRSTKLEDSAMYFCASSGQENTEAFFGQGTRLTVV.

The chain employs TRBV10-3 and TRBJ1-1, with D unresolved. CDR1 is ENHRY and CDR2 is SYGVKD in the germline V gene. CDR3 length equals 12 residues. The ends were cut back, 6 bases at V and 3 bases at J, with 8 bases in the middle. CDR3 in DNA: TGTGCCATCAGCGACCAGGACACTGAAGCTTTCTTT. Translation: CAISDQDTEAFF.

This chain joins TRBV18 and TRBJ1-2, with TRBD1 identical over 8 bases. Trimming cost V 6 bases and J 0 bases; bases outside gene matches: 6. CDR1 KGHSH and CDR2 LQKENI come from the germline V gene. The CDR3 contains 15 residues. The CDR3 is CASSPTGDANYGYTF. CDR3 coding DNA: TGTGCCAGCTCGCCGACAGGGGACGCTAACTATGGCTACACCTTC.

The chain uses TRBV11-2 and TRBJ2-2; D possibly corresponds to TRBD1 (6 bases). The CDR3 totals 14 residues. Germline CDR1 reads SGHAT; CDR2 reads FQNNGV. Trimming left V 5 bases short and J 3 bases short, with 10 bases between. CDR3 loop: CASSVTGYTGELFF. The CDR3 DNA reads TGTGCCAGCAGCGTTACAGGGTACACCGGGGAGCTGTTTTTT.

This clone was seen a handful of times. This chain joins TRBV30 and TRBJ1-5, with 10 bases matching TRBD1. CDR3 length equals 14 residues. Germline trimming cut 4 bases from V and 4 bases from J; bases unmatched to any gene: 4. Germline CDR1 is GTSNPN and CDR2 is SVGIG (reference sequence). The chain's CDR3 is CAWTGTGVNQPQHF. CDR3 bases: TGTGCCTGGACCGGGACAGGGGTTAATCAGCCCCAGCATTTT.

This clone appeared a few times. The V gene is TRBV5-6, the J gene TRBJ1-2, with 7 bases identical to TRBD1. Trimming cost V 0 bases and J 4 bases; bases outside gene matches: 3. The CDR3 extends over 14 amino acids. CDR1 is SGHDT, CDR2 YYEEEE, per germline. This CDR3 is CASSLGTGSYGYTF. In nucleotides, the CDR3 is TGTGCCAGCAGCTTGGGGACAGGCAGCTATGGCTACACCTTC.

The rearrangement links TRBV9 to TRBJ2-1; the D is unclear. The CDR3 loop spans 13 amino acids. V lost 0 bases and J lost 4, with 5 bases in between. Looked up from germline, CDR1 is SGDLS and CDR2 is YYNGEE. This CDR3 reads CASSVAGYNEQFF. CDR3 DNA sequence: TGTGCCAGCAGCGTAGCCGGTTACAATGAGCAGTTCTTC.

V gene TRBV27 combines with J gene TRBJ2-1, with D unresolved. This CDR3 contains 15 residues. V was shortened by 8 bases and J by 1 base, with 15 bases between the two germline ends. Germline-derived CDR1 and CDR2 are MNHEY and SMNVEV (reference sequence). The CDR3 sequence is CASGWAGNSYNEQFF. The DNA for the CDR3 is TGTGCCAGCGGGTGGGCAGGAAATTCCTACAATGAGCAGTTCTTC.

This chain uses TRBV11-2 with TRBJ1-1; D gene ambiguous. In germline, CDR1 is SGHAT, CDR2 FQNNGV. The CDR3 has 14 amino acids. V gave up 4 bases and J gave up 1 base, with 10 bases separating them. The CDR3 DNA reads TGTGCCAGCAGCTGGATGGGAGGGAACACTGAAGCTTTCTTT. It encodes CASSWMGGNTEAFF. Combining the CDR3 with reference TRBV11-2 and TRBJ1-1 gives the whole variable domain EAGVAQSPRYKIIEKRQSVAFWCNPISGHATLYWYQQILGQGPKLLIQFQNNGVVDDSQLPKDRFSAERLKGVDSTLKIQPAKLEDSAVYLCASSWMGGNTEAFFGQGTRLTVV.

The rearrangement joins TRBV18 to TRBJ2-3; 13 bases fit TRBD2. CDR1 and CDR2 (germline): KGHSH, LQKENI. CDR3 length: 16 residues. Germline trimming cut 4 bases from V and 5 bases from J; bases unmatched to any gene: 6. Written as DNA, the CDR3 is TGTGCCAGCTCACGGGGGACTAGCGGGGCCGGAGATACGCAGTATTTT. Its translation is CASSRGTSGAGDTQYF.

The chain couples TRBV7-9 to TRBJ2-2; TRBD1 matches at 7 bases. V trimming: 5 bases; J trimming: 6 bases; junction bases outside the gene matches: 6. The CDR3 loop spans 14 amino acids. CDR1 is SEHNR, CDR2 FQNEAQ, per germline (reference sequence). The CDR3 DNA reads as TGTGCCAGCAGCCCCCGGGACAGTCCCGGGGAGCTGTTTTTT. Encoded protein: CASSPRDSPGELFF.

This chain links TRBV10-3 with TRBJ1-3; D gene unclear. CDR3 length equals 13 residues. Trimming took off 4 bases at V and 0 bases at J, with 4 bases between the two ends. The germline CDR1 and CDR2 sequences are ENHRY and SYGVKD. The CDR3, as DNA: TGTGCCATCAGTGGGAACTCTGGAAACACCATATATTTT. It yields the protein CAISGNSGNTIYF.

A single count supports this clone. The gene calls are TRBV6-5 and TRBJ1-2, with 7 positions matching TRBD1. Germline loops: CDR1 MNHEY, CDR2 SVGAGI. With 4 bases clipped from V and 5 bases from J, the junction kept 10 bases outside the gene matches. The CDR3 sequence is 15 residues long. The CDR3 is CASSSNRDSPYGYTF. CDR3 sequence (DNA): TGTGCCAGCAGTTCGAACCGGGACAGCCCTTATGGCTACACCTTC.

This clone was observed once. J is TRBJ2-2 and V is TRBV5-4; D tentatively reads TRBD1 or TRBD2 (5 bases each). V lost 1 base, J lost 3 bases, and 7 bases lay in between. Germline loops: CDR1 SGHNT, CDR2 YYREEE (reference sequence). The CDR3 loop spans 14 amino acids. The CDR3 sequence: CASSLRDDTGELFF. CDR3 coding DNA: TGTGCCAGCAGCTTGAGGGACGACACCGGGGAGCTGTTTTTT. Based on the CDR3 plus reference TRBV5-4 and TRBJ2-2, the full variable domain is ETGVTQSPTHLIKTRGQQVTLRCSSQSGHNTVSWYQQALGQGPQFIFQYYREEENGRGNFPPRFSGLQFPNYSSELNVNALELDDSALYLCASSLRDDTGELFFGEGSRLTVL.

The chain has TRBV5-1 and TRBJ1-1; no reliable D call. Trimming pared 6 bases from V and 0 bases from J, leaving 15 bases between. The CDR3 consists of 15 residues. Germline loops: CDR1 SGHRS, CDR2 YFSETQ. As DNA, the CDR3 is TGCGCCAGCACCCGGGCGGGCACCTTGAACACTGAAGCTTTCTTT. Its translation: CASTRAGTLNTEAFF. Full variable domain (outside the CDR3, taken from reference TRBV5-1 and TRBJ1-1): KAGVTQTPRYLIKTRGQQVTLSCSPISGHRSVSWYQQTPGQGLQFLFEYFSETQRNKGNFPGRFSGRQFSNSRSEMNVSTLELGDSALYLCASTRAGTLNTEAFFGQGTRLTVV.

This clone was detected only a few times. This chain links TRBV30 with TRBJ1-2; 8 bases are shared with TRBD1. Germline V gene sequence: CDR1 GTSNPN, CDR2 SVGIG (reference sequence). The CDR3 runs 16 residues. V shed 4 bases, J shed 0 bases, and the junction held 10 bases outside the gene matches. This CDR3 reads CAWTRGQALANYGYTF. The CDR3, as DNA: TGTGCCTGGACCAGGGGACAGGCGTTAGCTAACTATGGCTACACCTTC.

The J gene is TRBJ1-2, the V gene TRBV4-1; 12 bases match TRBD1. Per germline, CDR1 MGHRA and CDR2 YSYEKL. This CDR3 comprises 14 residues. The V gene end was trimmed by 4 bases and the J gene end by 7 bases; junction bases not matched to a gene: 4. This CDR3 reads CASSLGTGGSGYTF. DNA for the CDR3: TGCGCCAGCAGCCTGGGGACAGGGGGCAGTGGCTACACCTTC.

This clone was recorded a few times. The V and J genes are TRBV10-2 and TRBJ1-2; a weak D match, TRBD1 (5 bases). CDR1 and CDR2 from the germline V gene are WSHSY and SAAADI. The CDR3 is 20 amino acids. Trimming removed 0 bases at V and 0 bases at J, with 23 bases between. CDR3 region: CASSESPRGAGTRANYGYTF. CDR3 nucleotide sequence: TGCGCCAGCAGTGAGTCGCCCCGGGGAGCGGGGACTCGGGCTAACTATGGCTACACCTTC.

The J gene is TRBJ1-3, the V gene TRBV6-5; a weak D match, TRBD1 (6 bases). The CDR3 has 15 residues. CDR1 MNHEY and CDR2 SVGAGI come from the germline V gene. V shed 7 bases and J shed 0 bases, with 13 bases lying between them. The CDR3 DNA reads TGTGCCAGCACCCAGGGGACAAGCTCTGGAAACACCATATATTTT. Its protein is CASTQGTSSGNTIYF.

This clone was found once. J is TRBJ2-3 and V is TRBV18; D is perhaps TRBD1 (6 bases). The V and J ends lost 0 bases and 6 bases respectively, with 10 bases between them. The CDR3 consists of 14 residues. Germline CDR1 KGHSH, CDR2 LQKENI. CDR3: CASSPPDSRDTQYF. CDR3 nucleotides: TGTGCCAGCTCACCACCGGACAGTCGGGATACGCAGTATTTT.

In this sample, this clone turned up a few times. The CDR3 spells CASKGTGSNQPQHF. In DNA, the CDR3 is TGTGCCAGCAAGGGGACAGGGTCCAATCAGCCCCAGCATTTT. The chain recombines TRBV2 with TRBJ1-5, with 9 bases fitting TRBD1. The ends lost 7 bases at V and 3 bases at J; junction bases unmatched: 4. Germline values: CDR1 SNHLY, CDR2 FYNNEI. There are 14 residues in the CDR3.